Following are 22 T cell receptor beta chains from one sample sequenced in a study of cytomegalovirus exposure and HLA in healthy donors. The repertoire was sequenced with immunoSEQ multiplex PCR; TCRdb's copy has only in-frame clones and lacks some. The data contain about 49,000 clones, 85% to 95% of them singletons. Input material: PBMCs. The receptors derive from a man aged 18 to 30 in good health and CMV-seronegative.

The chain employs TRBV7-3 and TRBJ1-5; TRBD1 aligns across 8 bases. The CDR3 has 20 residues. CDR1 SGHTA and CDR2 FQGTGA come from the germline V gene. Losses at the gene ends were 3 bases for V and 1 base for J; bases not matched to a gene: 17. The chain's CDR3 is CASSFHRDRWTARSNQPQHF. CDR3 DNA: TGTGCCAGCAGCTTCCACCGGGACAGGTGGACAGCGCGGAGCAATCAGCCCCAGCATTTT.

The chain joins TRBV2 to TRBJ2-5; 8 bases line up with TRBD2. The CDR3 loop spans 15 amino acids. CDR1 and CDR2 (germline): SNHLY, FYNNEI. The J segment lost 2 bases and the V segment lost 4 bases, leaving 6 bases of the junction unmatched. The CDR3 protein is CASSGGGTNQETQYF. The CDR3 DNA reads TGTGCCAGCAGTGGCGGGGGGACTAATCAAGAGACCCAGTACTTC.

The chain is built from TRBV28 and TRBJ2-5; a possible D gene is TRBD1 (6 bases). The germline V gene has CDR1 MDHEN and CDR2 SYDVKM. The CDR3 spans 15 residues. The germline V and J ends were trimmed by 4 bases and 5 bases, with 17 bases remaining between them. The CDR3 nucleotides are TGTGCCAGCAGTTACCGGGACACCCTTAGGGAGACCCAGTACTTC. Protein: CASSYRDTLRETQYF.

This clone was seen just once. This chain joins TRBV18 and TRBJ2-3; TRBD1 agrees at 11 bases. V lost 0 bases, J lost 8 bases, and 4 bases stayed unmatched. This CDR3 has 15 amino acids. Germline values: CDR1 KGHSH, CDR2 LQKENI. CDR3 in DNA: TGTGCCAGCTCACCACCGGACAGGGGGCAAGGTACGCAGTATTTT. The encoded protein is CASSPPDRGQGTQYF.

This chain connects TRBV5-4 to TRBJ2-7; TRBD2 aligns across 7 bases. The V segment lost 3 bases and the J segment 4 bases; nucleotides outside the gene matches: 13. The CDR3 is 16 amino acids. Germline V gene data show CDR1 as SGHNT and CDR2 as YYREEE (reference sequence). The CDR3 loop is CASSWGGMASWYEQYF. DNA for the CDR3: TGTGCCAGCAGCTGGGGGGGGATGGCTAGTTGGTACGAGCAGTACTTC.

The chain couples TRBV18 to TRBJ2-6; D uncertain. Per germline, CDR1 KGHSH and CDR2 LQKENI. V was pared by 0 bases and J by 0 bases, with 12 bases between. The CDR3 extends over 18 amino acids. The CDR3 sequence: CASSPPVRRGSGANVLTF. CDR3 sequence (DNA): TGTGCCAGCTCACCACCGGTCCGCAGAGGCTCTGGGGCCAACGTCCTGACTTTC.

This clone was recorded only once. J is TRBJ2-5 and V is TRBV18, with D unresolved. The CDR3 length is 12 residues. Trimming took 3 bases from V and 0 from J, leaving 2 bases between them. Germline V lookup: CDR1 KGHSH, CDR2 LQKENI. CDR3 nucleotides: TGTGCCAGCTCACCCTACCAAGAGACCCAGTACTTC. Its protein is CASSPYQETQYF.

The chain has TRBV2 and TRBJ1-5; no definite D call. This CDR3 has 10 amino acids. The V end was cut by 8 bases, the J end by 11 bases, with 10 bases between. Germline assignment: CDR1 SNHLY and CDR2 FYNNEI. The CDR3 DNA reads TGTGCCAGCGGAGGAGGCACCCAGCATTTT. Amino acid sequence: CASGGGTQHF.

This clone is termed medium-sized. The chain recombines TRBV6-1 with TRBJ2-2; TRBD1 agrees at 9 bases. The CDR3 consists of 15 residues. Looked up from germline, CDR1 is MNHNS and CDR2 is SASEGT. V trimming: 3 bases; J trimming: 3 bases; junction bases outside the gene matches: 2. CDR3 nucleotides: TGTGCCAGCAGTGAGGGACAGGGCCACACCGGGGAGCTGTTTTTT. Translated, it gives CASSEGQGHTGELFF.

This chain uses TRBV6-1 with TRBJ2-7; 10 nucleotides agree with TRBD2. Germline CDR1 is MNHNS and CDR2 is SASEGT. The V gene end was trimmed by 2 bases and the J gene end by 4 bases; junction bases not matched to a gene: 5. There are 15 residues in the CDR3. CDR3: CASSERLAGAYEQYF. The CDR3 coding sequence is TGTGCCAGCAGTGAAAGGCTAGCGGGAGCTTACGAGCAGTACTTC.

The chain employs TRBV5-1 and TRBJ1-4; TRBD1 agrees at 8 bases. Trimming removed 2 bases from V and 3 bases from J; junction bases left unmatched: 3. The CDR3 length is 15 residues. Per germline, CDR1 SGHRS and CDR2 YFSETQ. This chain's CDR3 is CASSFTQGANEKLFF. Written as DNA, the CDR3 is TGCGCCAGCAGCTTCACACAGGGGGCTAATGAAAAACTGTTTTTT.

The V and J genes are TRBV4-2 and TRBJ2-5; 13 positions match TRBD2. V was pared by 3 bases and J by 5 bases, with 12 bases of the junction left unmatched. The germline gives CDR1 LGHNA, CDR2 YNFKEQ. This CDR3 contains 18 residues. The CDR3 sequence is CASSQPGTSGKTRETQYF. The CDR3 DNA sequence: TGTGCCAGCAGCCAGCCCGGGACTAGCGGGAAAACCAGGGAGACCCAGTACTTC.

This chain links TRBV2 with TRBJ1-5; D is undetermined. Germline V gives CDR1 SNHLY, CDR2 FYNNEI. This CDR3 has 13 amino acids. Trimming removed 3 bases at V and 3 bases at J, with 6 bases between. The CDR3 is CASSDEANQPQHF. The CDR3 coding sequence is TGTGCCAGCAGTGATGAAGCCAATCAGCCCCAGCATTTT.

This rearrangement joins TRBV2 to TRBJ2-1; TRBD1 aligns across 7 bases. This CDR3 contains 15 residues. The trim removed 3 bases at V and 3 bases at J, leaving 5 bases unmatched. Germline-derived CDR1 and CDR2 are SNHLY and FYNNEI. CDR3 loop: CASSDPGTVYNEQFF. The CDR3 coding sequence is TGTGCCAGCAGTGACCCCGGGACAGTCTACAATGAGCAGTTCTTC.

The chain carries TRBV28 and TRBJ2-7; D is uncertain. Germline CDR1 and CDR2: MDHEN and SYDVKM. V was shortened by 2 bases and J by 0 bases, with 5 bases between the two germline ends. The CDR3 is 13 amino acids. CDR3 sequence reads: CASSLATSYEQYF. For the CDR3, the DNA is TGTGCCAGCAGTTTAGCTACCTCCTACGAGCAGTACTTC.

The rearrangement joins TRBV28 to TRBJ2-7; 7 nucleotides align to TRBD1. Germline CDR1 MDHEN, CDR2 SYDVKM. This CDR3 is built from 15 residues. Trimming cost V 2 bases and J 6 bases; bases outside gene matches: 10. CDR3 amino acids: CASSLLPTGLAEQYF. CDR3 in DNA: TGTGCCAGCAGTTTACTACCGACAGGGCTGGCCGAGCAGTACTTC.

This clone is a singleton in its sample. The chain has TRBV4-2 and TRBJ1-5; D unresolved. Germline V CDR1 and CDR2: LGHNA, YNFKEQ. This CDR3 is built from 16 residues. V was trimmed by 1 base and J by 0 bases, leaving 10 bases between them. The CDR3 DNA is TGTGCCAGCAGCCAAGTGCGCCTCACTAGCAATCAGCCCCAGCATTTT. Its translation: CASSQVRLTSNQPQHF.

This chain links TRBV7-3 with TRBJ2-1, with D possibly TRBD1 on 5 matching bases. Germline-derived CDR1 and CDR2 are SGHTA and FQGTGA. This CDR3 comprises 12 residues. Trimming pared 5 bases from V and 10 bases from J, leaving 12 bases between. The CDR3 DNA follows: TGTGCCAGCAGCCCCGCTACAGGAGAGCAGTTCTTC. As protein: CASSPATGEQFF.

This chain links TRBV12-5 with TRBJ2-7; TRBD1 matches 10 bases. J was trimmed by 0 bases and V by 0 bases; bases with no gene match: 14. CDR1 and CDR2 (germline): LGHNT, FRNRAP. This CDR3 is 20 amino acids long. The CDR3 region is CASGLVLGTGVLTSSYEQYF. In DNA, the CDR3 is TGTGCTAGTGGTTTGGTACTTGGGACAGGGGTTCTCACTAGCTCCTACGAGCAGTACTTC.

Only one count was recorded for this clone. The J gene is TRBJ1-5, the V gene TRBV6-1; D remains unclear. The V and J ends lost 5 bases and 5 bases respectively, with 13 bases between them. The CDR3 is made up of 14 amino acids. Germline V CDR1 and CDR2: MNHNS, SASEGT. DNA for the CDR3: TGTGCCAGCAGTCTATCCGCGGGCCATCAGCCCCAGCATTTT. Translation: CASSLSAGHQPQHF.

This chain connects TRBV10-2 to TRBJ2-7; 10 nucleotides align to TRBD2. In germline, CDR1 is WSHSY, CDR2 SAAADI. The CDR3 length is 15 residues. J was trimmed by 2 bases and V by 7 bases; bases with no gene match: 8. DNA for the CDR3: TGCGCCAGCACCATGGGACTAGCGAAAACCTACGAGCAGTACTTC. This sequence encodes CASTMGLAKTYEQYF.

The chain combines TRBV18 with TRBJ2-2, with a tentative D call TRBD1 (5 bases). Germline V CDR1 and CDR2: KGHSH, LQKENI. The CDR3 contains 16 residues. V gave up 1 base and J gave up 0 bases, with 9 bases separating them. In nucleotides, the CDR3 is TGTGCCAGCTCACCACAGGGGTCTACGAACACCGGGGAGCTGTTTTTT. It yields the protein CASSPQGSTNTGELFF. The variable domain in full, with the rest retrieved from reference TRBV18 and TRBJ2-2, is NAGVMQNPRHLVRRRGQEARLRCSPMKGHSHVYWYRQLPEEGLKFMVYLQKENIIDESGMPKERFSAEFPKEGPSILRIQQVVRGDSAAYFCASSPQGSTNTGELFFGEGSRLTVL.